The following is a T cell receptor (beta chain) sequence with its context. Its antigen is still unknown. These data are taken from a study of blood T cells in healthy people across ages. General study results and limits: Strong correlation linked observed beta diversity and percent naive T cells. The diversity estimates, figures obtained from one million T cells, were considered underestimates.

The authors ran a second PCR of about 6 to 11 cycles using a sample-barcoded 5' primer and a J-beta primer mix. A 12-random-nucleotide template-switch adaptor tagged each cDNA molecule. From each sample, at least 2.5 million paired-end reads containing CDR3 were obtained. TCRdb recomputed calls from the 5' RACE reads with MiXCR, one row per CDR3 protein. The sample lists hundreds of thousands of distinct CDR3 sequences, 40% to 45% seen once, with about 30% in the top ten. The CDR3 is made up of 16 amino acids. Germline V gene data show CDR1 as SGHNT and CDR2 as YENEEA. This sequence originates from a man older than 75 in good health. Sequenced sample: blood. The chain recombines TRBV11-3 with TRBJ2-7; TRBD1 matches at 9 bases. The J call may be wrong; the DNA end is better matched by TRBJ2-5. CDR3 bases: TGTGCCAGCAGCTTAGATGGACAGGGGAGATCGGAGACCCAGTACTTC. Protein sequence: CASSLDGQGRSETQYF.